This is a list of T cell receptor beta chains from one sample in a study of blood T cell repertoires in COVID-19. Sequencing was performed with immunoSEQ multiplex PCR; in TCRdb, only in-frame clones are kept and a portion is missing. The repertoire has tens of thousands of clones, roughly 90% of them found once; the top ten carry roughly 15%. The sample consisted of peripheral blood. The receptors shown here come from a male donor with acute or convalescent COVID-19. CDR3s include the opening cysteine and the closing phenylalanine or tryptophan. The order of the fields is clone size, V gene, J gene, CDR3 protein. Size is stated for part of the rows, as once, few or many counts, or as a class when the clone is expanded.

>NA|TRBV5-1|TRBJ1-4
CASSLSGGNEKLFF
>NA|TRBV27|TRBJ1-1
CASRGAGGAQRDTEAFF
>NA|TRBV5-1|TRBJ1-1
CASSFTVNTEAFF
>NA|TRBV30|TRBJ2-5
CAWSPGLAGSQETQYF
>once|TRBV6-5|TRBJ1-2
CASRGQAGWYGYTF
>NA|TRBV7-8|TRBJ2-7
CASSLDFNREVRYEQYF
>NA|TRBV25-1|TRBJ2-3
CASSRGGAGTDTQYF
>NA|TRBV11-2|TRBJ2-7
CASSSNVGGSYEQYF
>NA|TRBV2|TRBJ2-7
CASSPSSYEQYF
>NA|TRBV15|TRBJ1-3
CATSRDLRPGAGNTIYF
>NA|TRBV11-2|TRBJ1-4
CASSLVGQGGPNEKLFF
>NA|TRBV7-2|TRBJ2-2
CASSPRGGNTGELFF
>once|TRBV30|TRBJ2-5
CAWGSGGRIYETQYF
>NA|TRBV24-1|TRBJ2-1
CATSDLRRGDYNEQFF
>NA|TRBV14|TRBJ2-1
CASSQLGLAGGNEQFF
>NA|TRBV2|TRBJ2-7
CASTMQGPNEQYF
>NA|TRBV12-3/TRBV12-4|TRBJ1-2
CASSLTGYGYTF
>few|TRBV5-6|TRBJ2-7
CASSLGGGTYEQYF
>once|TRBV6-6|TRBJ2-1
CASSPRDRVNNEQFF
>NA|TRBV6-4|TRBJ1-5
CASSAPRHKSKQPQHF
>NA|TRBV2|TRBJ1-2
CASSSTGGFNYGYTF
>NA|TRBV28|TRBJ1-1
CASFGGVTEAFF
>NA|TRBV4-2|TRBJ2-4
CASSQGTSGGAKNIQYF
>NA|TRBV11-2|TRBJ2-3
CASSNRDRGQDTQYF
>NA|TRBV5-1|TRBJ2-7
CASSLGGTGGNEQYF
>NA|TRBV2|TRBJ2-5
CASSAAGGIPGETQYF
>NA|TRBV12-3/TRBV12-4|TRBJ2-7
CASSPSGVVEYF
>NA|TRBV6-5|TRBJ2-6
CASSYQRVGGANVLTF
>NA|TRBV10-1|TRBJ1-5
CASSESCGRANQPQHF
>NA|TRBV3-1/TRBV3-2|TRBJ1-2
CASSQASNYGYTF
>NA|TRBV5-1|TRBJ1-1
CASSPTGEVNTEAFF
>NA|TRBV6-1|TRBJ1-2
CASSEALGTGNGYTF
>NA|TRBV7-6|TRBJ2-5
CASSLVQGVQETQYF
>NA|TRBV7-8|TRBJ1-4
CASSLKGWTGSEKLFF
>NA|TRBV6-5|TRBJ1-5
CASTSGTAGRPQHF